Below are 12 T cell receptor beta chains sequenced from a single sample in a study of PD-1 blockade in classical Hodgkin lymphoma. Sequenced by immunoSEQ multiplex PCR; TCRdb stores in-frame clones only, minus some. The table has 35,000 to 50,000 clones, 66% seen once. Time point of the sample: cycle 4 day 1 (C4D1), after six to seven weeks of nivolumab. All patients experienced relapse after autologous stem cell transplantation, and brentuximab vedotin exposure was variable. The input for sequencing was peripheral blood mononuclear cells (PBMCs), taken before the fourth cycle of nivolumab. These receptors came from a human donor with classical Hodgkin lymphoma.

This CDR3 reads CASSAGTGATYEQYF. The CDR3 DNA sequence: TGTGCCAGCAGTGCAGGGACAGGGGCAACCTACGAGCAGTACTTC. The rearrangement links TRBV25-1 to TRBJ2-7; 10 positions match TRBD1. J was trimmed by 2 bases and V by 4 bases; bases with no gene match: 5. Germline CDR1 MGHDK, CDR2 SYGVNS. The CDR3 has 15 amino acids.

There are a few counts of this clone. The chain employs TRBV6-5 and TRBJ2-1; D might be TRBD1 (6 bases). This CDR3 is built from 15 residues. From germline, CDR1 is MNHEY and CDR2 SVGAGI. Trimming stripped 4 bases from V and 5 bases from J, with 15 bases between. CDR3: CASSFRGEGDNEQFF. The CDR3 bases are TGTGCCAGCAGTTTCAGGGGTGAAGGGGACAATGAGCAGTTCTTC.

J is TRBJ2-5 and V is TRBV7-2, with 9 positions matching TRBD1. The length of the CDR3 is 16 residues. CDR1 and CDR2 (germline): SGHTA, FQGNSA. Unmatched junction bases numbered 9, after V lost 6 bases and J lost 1 base. The CDR3, as DNA: TGTGCCAGCAGAACAGGGGGCGGAAATTTCCAAGAGACCCAGTACTTC. The encoded protein is CASRTGGGNFQETQYF.

The chain uses TRBV7-6 and TRBJ2-7; D ambiguous. Per germline, CDR1 SGHVS and CDR2 FNYEAQ. This CDR3 is 11 amino acids long. The V and J ends lost 2 bases and 7 bases respectively, with 6 bases between them. Written as DNA, the CDR3 is TGTGCCAGCAGCTTACAGAGGGAGCAGTACTTC. Residues: CASSLQREQYF.

The CDR3 nucleotides read TGTGCCAGCAGTTTGGCCCCGCAGGGGCGAGAGCAGTACTTC. Translation gives CASSLAPQGREQYF. V is TRBV28 and J is TRBJ2-7; maybe TRBD1 (6 bases). Per the germline V gene, CDR1 is MDHEN and CDR2 is SYDVKM. This CDR3 comprises 14 residues. The ends were cut back, 3 bases at V and 7 bases at J, with 16 bases in the middle.

By sample share, this clone is medium-sized. The DNA for the CDR3 is TGTGCCAGCAGGGTCGCGGGAGACTACAATGAGCAGTTCTTC. Its translation: CASRVAGDYNEQFF. The rearrangement joins TRBV6-5 to TRBJ2-1, with 7 bases fitting TRBD2. V shed 6 bases, J shed 3 bases, and the junction held 5 bases outside the gene matches. Germline values: CDR1 MNHEY, CDR2 SVGAGI. The CDR3 is made up of 14 amino acids.

This clone was recorded a few times. The genes are TRBV7-3 and TRBJ2-2, with D maybe TRBD2 (6 bases). This CDR3 region has 14 residues. Trimming took off 2 bases at V and 5 bases at J, with 9 bases between the two ends. Germline V CDR1 and CDR2: SGHTA, FQGTGA. CDR3 sequence (DNA): TGTGCCAGCAGCTTATCGGGAGTGACCGGGGAGCTGTTTTTT. Amino acid sequence: CASSLSGVTGELFF. Looking up the rest from reference TRBV7-3 and TRBJ2-2 gives the full variable domain: GAGVSQTPSNKVTEKGKYVELRCDPISGHTALYWYRQSLGQGPEFLIYFQGTGAADDSGLPNDRFFAVRPEGSVSTLKIQRTERGDSAVYLCASSLSGVTGELFFGEGSRLTVL.

The chain links TRBV7-9 to TRBJ1-1; 10 bases agree with TRBD1. The CDR3 length is 15 residues. With V trimmed by 4 bases and J by 2 bases, 4 bases remained unmatched. The V gene's germline CDR1 is SEHNR and CDR2 FQNEAQ (reference sequence). In nucleotides, the CDR3 is TGTGCCAGCAGCTCCGGGACAGGGGCTAACACTGAAGCTTTCTTT. Its protein product is CASSSGTGANTEAFF.

This clone was observed a single time. The rearrangement uses TRBV6-5 and TRBJ2-7, with TRBD1 as a possible D gene (6 bases). V lost 6 bases to trimming and J lost 6 bases, with 15 bases between them. Per the germline V gene, CDR1 is MNHEY and CDR2 is SVGAGI. The CDR3 sequence is 13 residues long. CDR3 sequence: CASSTTTQGEQYF. The CDR3 DNA sequence: TGTGCCAGCAGCACTACCACACAGGGCGAGCAGTACTTC.

This clone has a single count. The rearrangement uses TRBV7-2 and TRBJ1-1; D is undetermined. V lost 7 bases and J lost 1, with 16 bases in between. The CDR3 contains 15 residues. Germline-derived CDR1 and CDR2 are SGHTA and FQGNSA. The CDR3: CASTLTAKENTEAFF. The CDR3 bases are TGTGCCAGCACTCTAACCGCCAAAGAGAACACTGAAGCTTTCTTT.

V usage is TRBV5-6 and J usage is TRBJ1-3; maybe TRBD1 (6 bases). V was pared by 7 bases and J by 4 bases, with 21 bases between. The CDR3 runs 16 residues. Germline V gene lookup returns CDR1 SGHDT and CDR2 YYEEEE. CDR3 region: CASHRGGPLGGNTIYF. The CDR3 DNA reads TGTGCCAGCCACCGGGGGGGGCCCCTGGGAGGAAACACCATATATTTT.

By its share, this clone is medium-sized. The gene calls are TRBV27 and TRBJ2-7, with unresolved D. Germline V gene lookup returns CDR1 MNHEY and CDR2 SMNVEV (reference sequence). The CDR3 consists of 14 residues. V lost 4 bases to trimming and J lost 1 base, with 11 bases between them. CDR3 region: CASSSSLGSYEQYF. CDR3 DNA: TGTGCCAGCAGTTCTTCTTTAGGGTCCTACGAGCAGTACTTC.